This entry is about one T cell receptor (beta chain). Its specificity is not known. The CDR3 end lies 3 residues beyond the end of the read and is filled in from the germline J gene. This CDR3 has 16 residues. Per the germline V gene, CDR1 is LGHNA and CDR2 is YNFKEQ. Generated by immunoSEQ multiplex PCR, the TCRdb table keeps only in-frame clones and is missing some. Its table records approximately 44,000 clones. This sample is drawn from a study of T cells in women clearing cervical HPV infection. Turning to the study itself: Case blood was drawn when the lesion was first found; control blood after infection became undetectable. Cases' blood sampling followed lesion detection by median around 160 days (90 to 200).

Findings of the study overall: Cases and controls were distinguished at AUC 0.83 by richness and V genes. CIN3+ cases had significantly higher TCR repertoire richness than controls, but evenness did not differ.

J is TRBJ1-1 and V is TRBV4-2, with D possibly being TRBD1 (5 bases). Input material: blood buffy coat. The clonotype comes from a woman aged 18 to 75 with a cervical HPV16 infection that either progressed to CIN3+ or cleared (not recorded which). CDR3 in amino acids: CASSQEAGGGWVQAFF. Incomplete CDR3 DNA: TGTGCCAGCAGCCAAGAGGCGGGTGGGGGGTGGGTGCAA.